The 28 T cell receptor beta chains below come from one sample, sequenced in a study of tumor-infiltrating lymphocytes in primary liver carcinoma. Unsorted bulk tissue, 20-30 mg of it, served as the source for co-extraction of RNA and DNA. The researchers produced TCR beta cDNA from around 0.5 ug total RNA with a constant-region primer. Library construction for TCR beta comprised three nested multiplex PCR rounds performed with slightly modified ARM-PCR. Primers for the first two PCR rounds were TRBV1-TRBV30 forward primers and a C-beta reverse primer (approximately 10 cycles per round). TCRdb analysed the multiplex PCR reads with MiXCR anew, one entry per CDR3 protein. The sample records 47,000 or so distinct CDR3 sequences, around 79% being singletons. The sample consisted of liver tumor tissue from sampling region 3. The sample's subset: tumor region T3, left-lateral pole. Every receptor here comes from a man aged 35-49 years with primary liver carcinoma and hepatitis B virus infection.

Details on this clonotype: A clone one base away is much larger, so this may be a read error. V usage is TRBV7-9 and J usage is TRBJ1-1, with 7 bases that match TRBD1. CDR1 is SEHNR and CDR2 is FQNEAQ in the germline V gene (reference sequence). V was clipped by 10 bases and J by 7 bases; unmatched bases: 6. The CDR3 is 11 amino acids. The CDR3 sequence: CAIRQGIEAFF. The CDR3 region has the DNA TGTGCCATTCGACAGGGAATTGAAGCTTTCTTT.

The chain carries TRBV11-2 and TRBJ2-1; D is perhaps TRBD2 (5 bases). Germline V gives CDR1 SGHAT, CDR2 FQNNGV. The CDR3 loop spans 16 amino acids. V was cut by 4 bases and J by 9 bases, with 22 bases left in between. CDR3 in amino acids: CASSSDTGLAMGEQFF. The CDR3 DNA is TGTGCCAGCAGCTCGGATACCGGACTGGCCATGGGTGAGCAGTTCTTC.

Concerning this clonotype: The CDR3 ends on some other residue instead of the conserved phenylalanine or tryptophan, so this is likely a read error. The V gene is TRBV12-5, the J gene TRBJ1-1; 9 bases are a match to TRBD1. The germline CDR1 and CDR2 sequences are LGHNT and FRNRAP. CDR3 length equals 12 residues. The CDR3 DNA reads as TGTGTTAGTGGTTTGGGACAGGGTGAAGCTTTCCTT. As protein: CVSGLGQGEAFL.

This clonotype was counted at least ten times. V is TRBV7-9 and J is TRBJ2-7; the D is unclear. Germline loops: CDR1 SEHNR, CDR2 FQNEAQ (reference sequence). Trimming cost V 5 bases and J 1 base, with 9 bases left between them. CDR3 size: 13 residues. CDR3 residues: CASSAPRSYEQYF. The CDR3 DNA reads TGTGCCAGCAGCGCCCCGAGGTCCTACGAGCAGTACTTC.

In this sample, this clonotype turned up many times. This rearrangement joins TRBV29-1 to TRBJ1-2; D remains ambiguous. This CDR3 region has 14 residues. Trimming shortened V by 6 bases and J by 3 bases, and 17 bases separated the two germline ends. CDR1 is SQVTM, CDR2 ANQGSEA, per germline. Here the CDR3 reads CSVYSPNDHYGYTF. The CDR3 region has the DNA TGCAGCGTGTACAGCCCCAATGACCACTATGGCTACACCTTC.

The genes are TRBV6-2 or TRBV6-3 and TRBJ2-3; D is perhaps TRBD1 (5 bases). Per germline, CDR1 MNHEY and CDR2 SVGEGT. This CDR3 is built from 14 residues. V gave up 8 bases and J gave up 7 bases, with 19 bases separating them. The CDR3 region has the DNA TGTGCCAGCGGTGAGACAGCCTCCATATATACGCAGTATTTT. As protein: CASGETASIYTQYF.

In nucleotides, the CDR3 is TGTGCCAGTAGACCGGGGAGCACGTACAATGAGCAGTTCTTC. It encodes CASRPGSTYNEQFF. The chain joins TRBV11-2 to TRBJ2-1, with D tentatively TRBD2 (5 bases). The CDR3 loop spans 14 amino acids. The ends were cut back, 9 bases at V and 4 bases at J, with 16 bases in the middle. CDR1 and CDR2 (germline): SGHAT, FQNNGV.

In this sample, this clonotype turned up many times. This chain joins TRBV7-9 and TRBJ1-1, with a weak D call TRBD1 (5 bases). V was clipped by 0 bases and J by 1 base, with 18 bases between them. The germline V gene encodes CDR1 SEHNR and CDR2 FQNEAQ (reference sequence). The CDR3 is 18 residues long. The CDR3 nucleotides read TGTGCCAGCAGCTTAGCGTTCGGTCTCCAGGGTGGGAACACTGAAGCTTTCTTT. This gives the protein CASSLAFGLQGGNTEAFF.

As concerns this clonotype: At one of its ends the junction is not consistent with the germline gene, which may arise from a read error. The gene calls are TRBV6-6 and TRBJ2-7; TRBD2 agrees at 10 bases. The V gene's germline CDR1 is MNHNY and CDR2 SVGAGI (reference sequence). This CDR3 spans 17 amino acids. In DNA form, the CDR3 reads TGTGCCAGCAGTTCATCGGAACCAGCGGGAGGGCCGGGCGAGCTGTACTTC. Translation gives CASSSSEPAGGPGELYF.

Concerning this clonotype: Because the CDR3's place on the DNA is in doubt, the DNA is left out and the CDR3 is given as listed by TCRdb. The chain couples TRBV11-2 to TRBJ2-2; TRBD1, the table's D call, was not compared with the DNA. CDR1 SGHAT and CDR2 FQNNGV come from the germline V gene. The CDR3 adds up to 15 amino acids, both ends counted. CDR3 region: CASSLVGRGTGEMFF.

The CDR3 loop reads CASSFDRNRVGTGELFF. CDR3 sequence (DNA): TGTGCCAGCAGCTTTGATCGGAACAGAGTCGGCACAGGGGAGCTGTTTTTT. The chain combines TRBV11-2 with TRBJ2-2; D unresolved. Trimming removed 3 bases from V and 8 bases from J, with 22 bases in between. Germline assignment: CDR1 SGHAT and CDR2 FQNNGV. The CDR3 spans 17 residues.

This clonotype has only one observation. A much larger clone sits a single nucleotide away, making a read error possible. The chain couples TRBV28 to TRBJ2-7; weak D call: TRBD2 (5 bases). This CDR3 is 12 amino acids long. Trimming took 6 bases from V and 6 from J, leaving 12 bases between them. Germline lookup yields CDR1 MDHEN and CDR2 SYDVKM. CDR3 coding DNA: TGTGCCAGCAGCCCCACGCGGGCCGAGCAGTACTTC. The encoded protein is CASSPTRAEQYF. Looking up the rest from reference TRBV28 and TRBJ2-7 gives the full variable domain: DVKVTQSSRYLVKRTGEKVFLECVQDMDHENMFWYRQDPGLGLRLIYFSYDVKMKEKGDIPEGYSVSREKKERFSLILESASTNQTSMYLCASSPTRAEQYFGPGTRLTVT.

Comments on this clonotype: A single base separates this from a much larger clone, so it may be a read error. This chain connects TRBV28 to TRBJ2-7; D remains ambiguous. Trimming took 0 bases from V and 0 from J, leaving 9 bases between them. CDR3 length: 15 amino acids. Germline V CDR1 and CDR2: MDHEN, SYDVKM. The CDR3 reads CASSLWSRSSYEQYF. CDR3 DNA: TGTGCCAGCAGTTTATGGTCCAGGAGCTCCTACGAGCAGTACTTC. The variable domain in full, completed from reference TRBV28 and TRBJ2-7, reads DVKVTQSSRYLVKRTGEKVFLECVQDMDHENMFWYRQDPGLGLRLIYFSYDVKMKEKGDIPEGYSVSREKKERFSLILESASTNQTSMYLCASSLWSRSSYEQYFGPGTRLTVT.

Remarks on this clonotype: The conserved phenylalanine or tryptophan is not found at the CDR3 terminus, so this likely reflects a read error. This sequence joins TRBV29-1 and TRBJ2-1; 10 bases agree with TRBD1. The V gene end was trimmed by 7 bases and the J gene end by 7 bases; junction bases not matched to a gene: 10. The length of the CDR3 is 14 residues. CDR1 and CDR2 (germline): SQVTM, ANQGSEA. CDR3 bases: TGCAGCGGATTGCCAGGACAGGGGGTGAATGAGCAGTTCATC. Amino acids: CSGLPGQGVNEQFI.

This clonotype was seen at least ten times. The chain couples TRBV6-2 or TRBV6-3 to TRBJ1-1; weak D call: TRBD1 (6 bases). CDR1 MNHEY and CDR2 SVGEGT come from the germline V gene. The ends were cut back, 4 bases at V and 5 bases at J, with 14 bases in the middle. The CDR3 consists of 14 residues. The CDR3: CASSSQQGLTEAFF. The CDR3 DNA sequence: TGTGCCAGCAGTTCTCAACAGGGTTTGACTGAAGCTTTCTTT.

Notes on this clonotype: Its ends do not fully match the called genes, so a read error is possible. The chain combines TRBV12-3 or TRBV12-4 with TRBJ2-1; 7 nucleotides match TRBD2. The CDR3 length is 15 residues. CDR3 DNA sequence: TGTGTCAGCACTCGTGCCCGGGGGGATTACAATGAGCAGTTCTTC. Translating it yields CVSTRARGDYNEQFF.

Of note for this clonotype: One end of the junction varies from germline; a read error may be responsible. The V gene is TRBV4-1, the J gene TRBJ2-1; D ambiguous. This CDR3 spans 13 amino acids. Germline V gives CDR1 MGHRA, CDR2 YSYEKL. CDR3 nucleotide sequence: TGCGCCAGCAGCTCCTCCCCCAGGTCGGAGCGGTTCTTC. It yields the protein CASSSSPRSERFF.

The chain links TRBV6-2 or TRBV6-3 to TRBJ2-7, with D unclear. V lost 8 bases, J lost 13 bases, and 30 bases lay in between. From germline, CDR1 is MNHEY and CDR2 SVGEGT. The CDR3 sequence is 15 residues long. Here the CDR3 reads CASFTPVLHSYERYF. The CDR3 region has the DNA TGTGCCAGCTTCACGCCGGTCCTCCACTCCTACGAGCGTTACTTC.

Comments on this clonotype: A read error may produce the germline difference seen at one junction end. The V and J genes are TRBV19 and TRBJ1-2; 10 positions match TRBD1. There are 14 residues in the CDR3. Germline V lookup: CDR1 LNHDA, CDR2 SQIVND (reference sequence). The CDR3 region is CASSMTGGIYDYTF. The CDR3 DNA reads TGTGCCAGTAGTATGACAGGGGGCATCTATGACTACACCTTC.

A word on this clonotype: A much more abundant neighbour one base away suggests this may be a read error. The chain uses TRBV2 and TRBJ2-2, with 8 bases fitting TRBD2. J gave up 4 bases and V 7 bases, and 11 bases lay outside the gene matches. Germline CDR1 and CDR2: SNHLY and FYNNEI. The length of the CDR3 is 16 residues. DNA of the CDR3: TGTGCCAGCATGGCTAGCGGGTACTGCCGCACCGGGGAGCTGTTTTTT. Protein: CASMASGYCRTGELFF.

In this sample, this clonotype turned up a few times. A read error is possible here, since a much larger clone lies one base away. The J gene is TRBJ1-1, the V gene TRBV5-1; no firm D call. This CDR3 is 12 amino acids long. The germline gives CDR1 SGHRS, CDR2 YFSETQ. V shed 0 bases and J shed 10 bases, with 10 bases lying between them. The CDR3 here is CASSLEGSGAFF. CDR3 nucleotide sequence: TGCGCCAGCAGCTTGGAGGGCTCAGGAGCTTTCTTT.

Regarding this clonotype: A read error is likely, as this CDR3 ends without the conserved phenylalanine or tryptophan. The rearrangement joins TRBV10-3 to TRBJ1-5; tentative D call: TRBD1 (6 bases). Per the germline V gene, CDR1 is ENHRY and CDR2 is SYGVKD. The CDR3 spans 15 residues. CDR3 region: CAISEAGQEYQPQHL. As DNA, the CDR3 is TGTGCCATCAGTGAGGCGGGACAAGAATATCAGCCACAGCATTTA.

In the case of this clonotype: One junction end does not reproduce the germline sequence, and a read error may be involved. The chain's CDR3 is CASSLVTGINTEAFF. The CDR3 DNA sequence: TGTGCCAGCAGCTTAGTTACGGGTATAAACACTGAAGCCTTCTTT. This chain joins TRBV7-9 and TRBJ1-1; D is unclear. The CDR3 is 15 residues long. CDR1 SEHNR and CDR2 FQNEAQ come from the germline V gene (reference sequence).

This clonotype has at least ten counts. The J gene is TRBJ2-7, the V gene TRBV28; 9 bases fit TRBD1. Trimming at V came to 10 bases and at J to 3 bases, leaving 7 bases not matched to a gene. CDR3 length: 13 amino acids. Germline V gene lookup returns CDR1 MDHEN and CDR2 SYDVKM. In DNA, the CDR3 is TGTGCCACCTATAGGACAGGGGACTACGAGCAGTACTTC. It is translated as CATYRTGDYEQYF.

Comments on this clonotype: Sequence at one end of the junction differs from germline and may be a read error. The genes are TRBV11-2 and TRBJ2-7, with D hard to call. CDR1 and CDR2 from the germline V gene are SGHAT and FQNNGV. The CDR3 is made up of 14 amino acids. The CDR3 DNA reads TGTGCCATCAGCTTAACCGTCGGAGCCTACGAGCAGAACTTC. Its translation is CAISLTVGAYEQNF.

The J gene is TRBJ2-5, the V gene TRBV29-1; 10 bases are a match to TRBD1. The CDR3 spans 14 residues. V gave up 7 bases and J gave up 9 bases; unmatched junction bases: 14. Germline V gene sequence: CDR1 SQVTM, CDR2 ANQGSEA. This chain's CDR3 is CSDDGTGAQESQYF. The CDR3 DNA sequence: TGCAGCGATGATGGGACAGGGGCCCAGGAGTCCCAGTACTTC.

This clonotype was counted once. Compared with germline, one end of the junction differs, possibly owing to a read error. The chain links TRBV5-6 to TRBJ2-7, with D unresolved. Germline V CDR1 and CDR2: SGHDT, YYEEEE. This CDR3 contains 13 residues. For the CDR3, the DNA is TGTGCCAGCAACTTGGCCTACTCCTACAAGCAGTACTTC. Its protein is CASNLAYSYKQYF.

In its sample, this clonotype was seen many times. This rearrangement joins TRBV20-1 to TRBJ2-5; 10 bases are shared with TRBD1. The V gene's germline CDR1 is DFQATT and CDR2 SNEGSKA (reference sequence). V lost 5 bases, J lost 5 bases, and 11 bases stayed unmatched. This CDR3 is 15 amino acids long. The CDR3 DNA sequence: TGCAGTGCTGTCCTCGGGACAGGGGTTTTGGAGACCCAGTACTTC. It translates to CSAVLGTGVLETQYF.